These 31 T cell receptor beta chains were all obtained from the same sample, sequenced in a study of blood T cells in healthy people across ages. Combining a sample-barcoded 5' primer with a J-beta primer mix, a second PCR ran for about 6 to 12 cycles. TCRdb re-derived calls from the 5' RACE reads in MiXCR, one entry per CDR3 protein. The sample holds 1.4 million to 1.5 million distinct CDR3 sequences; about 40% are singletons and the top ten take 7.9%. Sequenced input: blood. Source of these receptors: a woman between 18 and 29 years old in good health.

CDR3 sequence: CASSPRWRQGAVNGTSGVGDTQYF. The CDR3 region has the DNA TGTGCCAGCAGCCCAAGATGGAGACAGGGGGCCGTGAACGGGACTAGCGGGGTAGGAGATACGCAGTATTTT. The chain carries TRBV3-1 and TRBJ2-3; 13 bases agree with TRBD2. V shed 4 bases, J shed 5 bases, and the junction held 30 bases outside the gene matches. Germline V gene sequence: CDR1 LGHDT, CDR2 YNNKEL (reference sequence). The CDR3 runs to 24 residues.

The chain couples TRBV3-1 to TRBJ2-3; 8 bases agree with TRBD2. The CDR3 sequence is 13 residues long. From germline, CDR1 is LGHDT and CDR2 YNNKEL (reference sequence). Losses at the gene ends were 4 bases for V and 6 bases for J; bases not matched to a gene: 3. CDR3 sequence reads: CASSLQREDTQYF. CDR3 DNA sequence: TGTGCCAGCAGCCTTCAGCGGGAGGATACGCAGTATTTT.

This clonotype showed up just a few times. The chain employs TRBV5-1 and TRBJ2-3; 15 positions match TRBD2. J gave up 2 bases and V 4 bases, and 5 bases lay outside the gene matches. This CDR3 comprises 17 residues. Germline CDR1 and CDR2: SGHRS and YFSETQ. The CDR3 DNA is TGCGCCAGCAGCCCCGGGACTAGCGGGGGGTTCACAGATACGCAGTATTTT. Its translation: CASSPGTSGGFTDTQYF.

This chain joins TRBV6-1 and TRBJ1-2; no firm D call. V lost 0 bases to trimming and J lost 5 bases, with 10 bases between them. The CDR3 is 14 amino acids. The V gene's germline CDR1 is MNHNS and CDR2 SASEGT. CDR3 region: CASSEAGWVYGYTF. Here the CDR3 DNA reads TGTGCCAGCAGTGAAGCTGGGTGGGTTTATGGCTACACCTTC.

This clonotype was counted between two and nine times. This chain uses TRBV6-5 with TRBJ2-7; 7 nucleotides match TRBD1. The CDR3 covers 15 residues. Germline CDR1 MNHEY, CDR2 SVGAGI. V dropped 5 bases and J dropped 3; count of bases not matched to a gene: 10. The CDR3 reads CASSTTGTANYEQYF. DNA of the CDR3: TGTGCCAGCAGTACCACCGGGACAGCAAACTACGAGCAGTACTTC.

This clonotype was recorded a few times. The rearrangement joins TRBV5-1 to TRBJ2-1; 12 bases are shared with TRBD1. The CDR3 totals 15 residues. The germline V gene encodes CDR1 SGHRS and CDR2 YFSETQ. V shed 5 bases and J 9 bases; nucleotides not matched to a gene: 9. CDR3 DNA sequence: TGCGCCAGCAGGTCGGGGACAGGGGGCCGAGTTGAGCAGTTCTTC. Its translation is CASRSGTGGRVEQFF.

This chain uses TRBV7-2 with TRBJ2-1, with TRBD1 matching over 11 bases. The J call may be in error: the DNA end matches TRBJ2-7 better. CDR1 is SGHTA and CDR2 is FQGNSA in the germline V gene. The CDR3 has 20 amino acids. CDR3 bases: TGTGCCAGCAGCTGGCCCGCCGGGACAGGGGGGCCCTCGTCGAACAATGAGCAGTACTTC. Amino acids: CASSWPAGTGGPSSNNEQYF.

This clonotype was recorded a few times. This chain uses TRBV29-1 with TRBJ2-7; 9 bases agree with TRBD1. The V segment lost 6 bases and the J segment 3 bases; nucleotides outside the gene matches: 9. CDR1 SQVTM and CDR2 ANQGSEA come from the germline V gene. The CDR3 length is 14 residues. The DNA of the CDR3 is TGCAGCGTGTGGGGGGACAGGGTCGGCTACGAGCAGTACTTC. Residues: CSVWGDRVGYEQYF.

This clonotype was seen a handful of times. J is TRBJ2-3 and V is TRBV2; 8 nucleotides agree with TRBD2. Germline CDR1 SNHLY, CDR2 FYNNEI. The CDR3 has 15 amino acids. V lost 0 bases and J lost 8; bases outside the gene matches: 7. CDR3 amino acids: CASSEARSGGTTQYF. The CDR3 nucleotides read TGTGCCAGCAGTGAAGCGCGGTCGGGGGGGACTACGCAGTATTTT.

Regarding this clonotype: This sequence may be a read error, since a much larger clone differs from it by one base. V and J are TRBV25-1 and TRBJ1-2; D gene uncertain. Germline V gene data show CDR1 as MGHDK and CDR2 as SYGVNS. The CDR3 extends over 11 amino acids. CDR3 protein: CASSVGYGYNF. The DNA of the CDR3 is TGTGCCAGCAGTGTCGGCTATGGCTACAACTTC.

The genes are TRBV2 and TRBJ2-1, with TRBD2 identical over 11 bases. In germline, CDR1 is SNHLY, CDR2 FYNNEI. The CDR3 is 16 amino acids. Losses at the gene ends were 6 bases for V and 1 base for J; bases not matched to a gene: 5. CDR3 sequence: CASRPSSGGSYNEQFF. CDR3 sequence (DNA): TGTGCCAGCAGACCCTCTAGCGGGGGGTCCTACAATGAGCAGTTCTTC.

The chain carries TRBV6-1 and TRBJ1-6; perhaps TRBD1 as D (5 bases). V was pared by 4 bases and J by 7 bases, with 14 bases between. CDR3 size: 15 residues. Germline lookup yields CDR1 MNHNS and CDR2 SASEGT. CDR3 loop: CASSGWDRRNSPLHF. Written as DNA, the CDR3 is TGTGCCAGCAGTGGGTGGGACCGGAGAAATTCACCCCTCCACTTT.

CDR3 amino acids: CSASDAGGLTDTQYF. The CDR3 DNA sequence: TGCAGTGCTAGTGACGCGGGTGGTCTCACAGATACGCAGTATTTT. The chain employs TRBV20-1 and TRBJ2-3, with D possibly TRBD2 on 5 matching bases. The CDR3 has 15 residues. V lost 3 bases, J lost 2 bases, and 15 bases lay in between. Germline V gene sequence: CDR1 DFQATT, CDR2 SNEGSKA (reference sequence).

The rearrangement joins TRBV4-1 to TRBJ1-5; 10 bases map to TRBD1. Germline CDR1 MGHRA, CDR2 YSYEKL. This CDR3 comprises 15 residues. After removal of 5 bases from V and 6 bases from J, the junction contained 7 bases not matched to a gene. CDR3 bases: TGCGCCAGCAGCATCGGACAGGGGGTAACTCAGCCCCAGCATTTT. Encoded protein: CASSIGQGVTQPQHF.

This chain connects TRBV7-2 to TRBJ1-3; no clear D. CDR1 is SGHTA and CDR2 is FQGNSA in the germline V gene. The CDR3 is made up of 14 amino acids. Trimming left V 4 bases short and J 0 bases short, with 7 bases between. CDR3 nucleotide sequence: TGTGCCAGCAGCTACGCAGCCTCTGGAAACACCATATATTTT. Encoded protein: CASSYAASGNTIYF.

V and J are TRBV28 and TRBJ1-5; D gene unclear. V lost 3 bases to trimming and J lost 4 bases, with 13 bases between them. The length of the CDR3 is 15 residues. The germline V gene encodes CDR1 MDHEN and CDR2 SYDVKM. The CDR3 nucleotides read TGTGCCAGCAGTTTTCGGTGGGGAGGAAATCAGCCCCAGCATTTT. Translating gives CASSFRWGGNQPQHF. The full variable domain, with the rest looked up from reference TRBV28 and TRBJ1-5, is DVKVTQSSRYLVKRTGEKVFLECVQDMDHENMFWYRQDPGLGLRLIYFSYDVKMKEKGDIPEGYSVSREKKERFSLILESASTNQTSMYLCASSFRWGGNQPQHFGDGTRLSIL.

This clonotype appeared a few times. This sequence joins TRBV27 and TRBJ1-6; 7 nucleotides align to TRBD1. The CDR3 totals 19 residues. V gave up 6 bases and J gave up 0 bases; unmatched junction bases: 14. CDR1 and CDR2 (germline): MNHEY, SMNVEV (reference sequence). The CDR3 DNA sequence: TGTGCCAGCAGGGAAGACAGGGCCCTGATGAGCTCCTATAATTCACCCCTCCACTTT. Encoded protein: CASREDRALMSSYNSPLHF.

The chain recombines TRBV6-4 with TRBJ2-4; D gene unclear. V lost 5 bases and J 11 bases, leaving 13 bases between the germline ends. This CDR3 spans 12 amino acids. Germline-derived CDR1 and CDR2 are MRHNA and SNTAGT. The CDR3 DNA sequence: TGTGCCAGCAGTTTGCAAATCCAACTTCAGTACTTC. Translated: CASSLQIQLQYF.

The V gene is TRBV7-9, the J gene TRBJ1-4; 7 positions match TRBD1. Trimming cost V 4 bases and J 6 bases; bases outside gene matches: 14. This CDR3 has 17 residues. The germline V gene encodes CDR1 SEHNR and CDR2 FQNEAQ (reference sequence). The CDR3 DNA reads TGTGCCAGCAGCTGGGACATCCACGCCCAGGGGGATGAAAAACTGTTTTTT. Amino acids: CASSWDIHAQGDEKLFF.

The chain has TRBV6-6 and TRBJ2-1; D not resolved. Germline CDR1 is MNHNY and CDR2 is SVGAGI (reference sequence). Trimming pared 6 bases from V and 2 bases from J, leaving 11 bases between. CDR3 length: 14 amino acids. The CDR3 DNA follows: TGTGCCAGCAGCAAACTACGAACCTACAATGAGCAGTTCTTC. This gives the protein CASSKLRTYNEQFF.

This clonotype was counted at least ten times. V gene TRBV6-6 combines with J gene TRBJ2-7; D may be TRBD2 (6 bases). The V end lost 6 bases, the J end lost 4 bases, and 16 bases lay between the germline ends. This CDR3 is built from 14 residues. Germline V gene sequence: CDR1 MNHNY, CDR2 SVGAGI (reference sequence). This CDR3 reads CASSQAGRKYEQYF. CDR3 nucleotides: TGTGCCAGCAGCCAGGCAGGGAGGAAATACGAGCAGTACTTC.

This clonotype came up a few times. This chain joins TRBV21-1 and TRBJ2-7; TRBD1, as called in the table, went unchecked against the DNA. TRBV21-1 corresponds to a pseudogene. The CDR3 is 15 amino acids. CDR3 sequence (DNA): TGTGCCAGCAGCGACCGGGACAGGGGACTCTACGAGCAGTACTTC. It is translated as CASSDRDRGLYEQYF.

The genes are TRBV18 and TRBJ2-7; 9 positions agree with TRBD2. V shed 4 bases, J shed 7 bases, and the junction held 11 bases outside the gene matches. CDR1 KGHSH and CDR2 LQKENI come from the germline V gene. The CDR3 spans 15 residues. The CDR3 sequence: CASSLASGMGNEQYF. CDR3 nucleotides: TGTGCCAGCTCACTGGCTAGCGGGATGGGGAATGAGCAGTACTTC.

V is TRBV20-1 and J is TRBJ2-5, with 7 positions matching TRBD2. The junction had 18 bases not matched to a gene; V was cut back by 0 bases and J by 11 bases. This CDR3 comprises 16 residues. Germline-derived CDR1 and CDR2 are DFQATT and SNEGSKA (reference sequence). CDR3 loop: CSARDRGGLVGNEQYF. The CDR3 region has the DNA TGCAGTGCTAGAGATCGGGGAGGGCTAGTGGGGAATGAGCAGTACTTC.

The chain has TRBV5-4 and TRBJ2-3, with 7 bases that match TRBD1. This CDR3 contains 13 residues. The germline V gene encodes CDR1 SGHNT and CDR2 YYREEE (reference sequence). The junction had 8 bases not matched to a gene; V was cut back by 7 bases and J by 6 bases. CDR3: CASGQGVADTQYF. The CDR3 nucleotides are TGTGCCAGCGGTCAGGGGGTTGCGGATACGCAGTATTTT.

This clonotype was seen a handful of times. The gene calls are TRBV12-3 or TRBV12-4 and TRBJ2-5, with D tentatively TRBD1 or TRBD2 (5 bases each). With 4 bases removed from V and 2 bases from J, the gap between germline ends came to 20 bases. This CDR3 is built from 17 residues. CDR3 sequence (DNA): TGTGCCAGCAGTTCTGGGTTTGGGGGAGTGGAGCAAGAGACCCAGTACTTC. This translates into CASSSGFGGVEQETQYF.

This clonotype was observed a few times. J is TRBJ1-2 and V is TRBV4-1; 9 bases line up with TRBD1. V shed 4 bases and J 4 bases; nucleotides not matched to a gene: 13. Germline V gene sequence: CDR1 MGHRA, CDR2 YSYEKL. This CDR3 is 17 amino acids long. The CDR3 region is CASSLGDREGLVYGYTF. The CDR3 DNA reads TGCGCCAGCAGCCTAGGGGACAGGGAAGGGCTTGTCTATGGCTACACCTTC.

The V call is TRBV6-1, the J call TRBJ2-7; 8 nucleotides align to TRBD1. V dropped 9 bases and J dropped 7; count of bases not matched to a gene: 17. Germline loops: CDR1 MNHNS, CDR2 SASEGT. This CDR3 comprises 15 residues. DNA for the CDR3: TGTGCCAGTAACAAAGGACAGGGCCTAACGCGGGAGCAGTACTTC. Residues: CASNKGQGLTREQYF.

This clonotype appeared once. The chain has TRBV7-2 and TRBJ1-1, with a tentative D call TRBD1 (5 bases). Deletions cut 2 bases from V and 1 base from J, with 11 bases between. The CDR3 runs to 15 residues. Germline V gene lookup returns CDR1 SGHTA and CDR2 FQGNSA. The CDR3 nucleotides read TGTGCCAGCAGCTTACTTCCAGGGAGGAACACTGAAGCTTTCTTT. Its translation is CASSLLPGRNTEAFF.

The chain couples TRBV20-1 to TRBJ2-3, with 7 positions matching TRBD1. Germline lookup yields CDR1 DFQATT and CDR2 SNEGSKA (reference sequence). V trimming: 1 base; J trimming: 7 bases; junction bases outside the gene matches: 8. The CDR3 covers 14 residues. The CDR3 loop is CSARGGTAGYTQYF. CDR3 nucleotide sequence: TGCAGTGCTAGAGGGGGGACAGCAGGATATACGCAGTATTTT.

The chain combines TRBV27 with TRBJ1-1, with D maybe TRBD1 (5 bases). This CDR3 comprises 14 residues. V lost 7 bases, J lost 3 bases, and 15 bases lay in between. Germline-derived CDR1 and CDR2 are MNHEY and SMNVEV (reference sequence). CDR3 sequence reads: CASTRRGKDTEAFF. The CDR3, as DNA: TGTGCCAGCACCAGAAGGGGCAAGGACACTGAAGCTTTCTTT.